The 30 T cell receptor beta chains listed next were all sequenced from one sample in a study of blood T cell repertoires in COVID-19. The protocol was immunoSEQ multiplex PCR, while the TCRdb copy is restricted to in-frame clones and leaves out a portion. The sample has 150,000 to 200,000 clones; over 70% are singletons. Sequenced: PBMCs or T cells enriched from blood (not recorded which). The receptors were sampled from a man between 50 and 59 years old who had recovered from COVID-19.

V gene TRBV28 combines with J gene TRBJ2-1, with D possibly being TRBD1 (6 bases). This CDR3 comprises 15 residues. The germline V gene encodes CDR1 MDHEN and CDR2 SYDVKM. Between the trimmed V and J ends, which lost 7 bases and 1 base, there was a span of 14 bases. The CDR3 sequence is CASTRQALSYNEQFF. DNA of the CDR3: TGTGCCAGCACACGACAGGCCTTGTCCTACAATGAGCAGTTCTTC.

For the CDR3, the DNA is TGCGCCAGCAGCGATACAAACAGGGGTTTAAATTCACCCCTCCACTTT. As protein: CASSDTNRGLNSPLHF. The chain carries TRBV5-1 and TRBJ1-6; 7 positions agree with TRBD1. Germline-derived CDR1 and CDR2 are SGHRS and YFSETQ. CDR3 length equals 16 residues. After removal of 4 bases from V and 7 bases from J, the junction contained 11 bases not matched to a gene.

The genes are TRBV6-4 and TRBJ2-1, with 12 positions matching TRBD2. The CDR3 spans 17 residues. The V gene end was trimmed by 4 bases and the J gene end by 2 bases; junction bases not matched to a gene: 6. CDR1 is MRHNA and CDR2 is SNTAGT in the germline V gene. The DNA of the CDR3 is TGTGCCAGCAGTGTCCTAGCGGGAGGGCCGCCCTACAATGAGCAGTTCTTC. Translation gives CASSVLAGGPPYNEQFF.

This clone was seen just once. Relative to the germline gene, one junction end is altered; a read error may explain this. The CDR3: CASGSSSGPSNEQYF. CDR3 nucleotide sequence: TGTGCCAGTGGGTCTTCTAGCGGACCCTCCAACGAGCAGTACTTC. The gene calls are TRBV19 and TRBJ2-7, with 7 positions matching TRBD2. The CDR3 extends over 15 amino acids. CDR1 and CDR2 (germline): LNHDA, SQIVND (reference sequence). Supplemented by reference TRBV19 and TRBJ2-7, the full variable domain reads DGGITQSPKYLFRKEGQNVTLSCEQNLNHDAMYWYRQDPGQGLRLIYYSQIVNDFQKGDIAEGYSVSREKKESFPLTVTSAQKNPTAFYLCASGSSSGPSNEQYFGPGTRLTVT.

V and J are TRBV6-5 and TRBJ2-7; 8 nucleotides match TRBD2. The CDR3 extends over 12 amino acids. V was pared by 8 bases and J by 10 bases, with 10 bases of the junction left unmatched. Germline V gives CDR1 MNHEY, CDR2 SVGAGI. The CDR3 region has the DNA TGTGCCAGCGGCATTAGCGGGGTAGCCCAGTACTTC. It yields the protein CASGISGVAQYF.

The chain links TRBV5-1 to TRBJ2-2; 9 positions agree with TRBD1. V shed 5 bases and J 5 bases; nucleotides not matched to a gene: 7. Germline CDR1 and CDR2: SGHRS and YFSETQ. The length of the CDR3 is 15 residues. Written as DNA, the CDR3 is TGCGCCAGCAGTCGGGACAGGGTGGGGACCGGGGAGCTGTTTTTT. Protein sequence: CASSRDRVGTGELFF.

CDR3 residues: CAISEGGITGELFF. As DNA, the CDR3 is TGTGCCATCAGTGAGGGAGGGATCACCGGGGAGCTGTTTTTT. This chain joins TRBV10-3 and TRBJ2-2, with a weak D call TRBD2 (6 bases). This CDR3 is 14 amino acids long. Germline lookup yields CDR1 ENHRY and CDR2 SYGVKD. Trimming left V 2 bases short and J 4 bases short, with 8 bases between.

This clone was counted once. The chain uses TRBV3-1 (or the pseudogene TRBV3-2) and TRBJ1-2, with 10 bases identical to TRBD1. Germline CDR1 reads LGHDT; CDR2 reads YNNKEL (reference sequence). CDR3 length equals 16 residues. The trim removed 3 bases at V and 4 bases at J, leaving 8 bases unmatched. CDR3 coding DNA: TGTGCCAGCAGCCACGCGACAGGGGGCGCAGGCTATGGCTACACCTTC. This gives the protein CASSHATGGAGYGYTF.

The J gene is TRBJ2-5, the V gene TRBV7-2; D remains ambiguous. From germline, CDR1 is SGHTA and CDR2 FQGNSA. CDR3 length: 14 residues. The germline V and J ends were trimmed by 1 base and 5 bases, with 11 bases remaining between them. The chain's CDR3 is CASSLVTGGETQYF. The CDR3 nucleotides read TGTGCCAGCAGCTTAGTGACGGGTGGGGAGACCCAGTACTTC.

The rearrangement joins TRBV2 to TRBJ2-3, with D tentatively TRBD2 (6 bases). CDR3 length: 14 residues. Germline V CDR1 and CDR2: SNHLY, FYNNEI. The germline V and J ends were trimmed by 11 bases and 0 bases, with 15 bases remaining between them. CDR3 sequence reads: CASRLEPSTDTQYF. DNA of the CDR3: TGTGCCTCAAGACTAGAGCCTAGCACAGATACGCAGTATTTT.

V and J are TRBV5-6 and TRBJ2-7, with 8 positions matching TRBD2. Germline CDR1 is SGHDT and CDR2 is YYEEEE. With 4 bases clipped from V and 2 bases from J, the junction kept 8 bases outside the gene matches. This CDR3 region has 15 residues. The CDR3 protein is CASSPPGGVPYEQYF. Here the CDR3 DNA reads TGTGCCAGCAGCCCTCCCGGGGGGGTACCCTACGAGCAGTACTTC.

The rearrangement links TRBV27 to TRBJ1-2; tentative D call: TRBD1 (6 bases). V was clipped by 6 bases and J by 5 bases, with 19 bases between them. Germline assignment: CDR1 MNHEY and CDR2 SMNVEV (reference sequence). This CDR3 comprises 15 residues. The CDR3 spells CASSLAGRTAYGYTF. As DNA, the CDR3 is TGTGCCAGCAGCCTAGCGGGACGGACAGCATATGGCTACACCTTC.

The chain has TRBV5-4 and TRBJ2-2; D gene unclear. V was shortened by 0 bases and J by 3 bases, with 12 bases between the two germline ends. Germline V gives CDR1 SGHNT, CDR2 YYREEE (reference sequence). CDR3 length: 16 residues. CDR3 region: CASSLVAGSHTGELFF. Written as DNA, the CDR3 is TGTGCCAGCAGCTTGGTCGCCGGGTCCCACACCGGGGAGCTGTTTTTT.

V and J are TRBV18 and TRBJ2-7, with 7 positions matching TRBD1. CDR1 and CDR2 (germline): KGHSH, LQKENI. Trimming cost V 2 bases and J 5 bases; bases outside gene matches: 6. This CDR3 contains 14 residues. The DNA of the CDR3 is TGTGCCAGCTCACCAGCGACAGGGATCGACGAGCAGTACTTC. It codes for CASSPATGIDEQYF.

The chain combines TRBV27 with TRBJ2-7; 9 nucleotides align to TRBD1. The trim removed 6 bases at V and 6 bases at J, leaving 9 bases unmatched. This CDR3 has 14 amino acids. CDR1 and CDR2 (germline): MNHEY, SMNVEV (reference sequence). This CDR3 reads CASRKGQGGFEQYF. CDR3 DNA: TGTGCCAGCAGAAAGGGACAGGGCGGCTTCGAGCAGTACTTC.

This clone was observed a few times. The V and J genes are TRBV14 and TRBJ1-6; possible D gene TRBD1, 6 bases. The CDR3 totals 17 residues. Per germline, CDR1 SGHDN and CDR2 FVKESK. V lost 1 base, J lost 7 bases, and 17 bases lay in between. The CDR3 coding sequence is TGTGCCAGCAGCCAAGCCCTGACAGGCTCCGAAAATTCACCCCTCCACTTT. This codes for CASSQALTGSENSPLHF.

V gene TRBV14 combines with J gene TRBJ1-3; D uncertain. V lost 5 bases and J 0 bases, leaving 5 bases between the germline ends. Germline V gene lookup returns CDR1 SGHDN and CDR2 FVKESK. This CDR3 is 13 amino acids long. The CDR3 region is CASSSSSGNTIYF. The CDR3 coding sequence is TGTGCCAGCAGCTCGAGCTCTGGAAACACCATATATTTT.

The chain uses TRBV27 and TRBJ2-2; possible D gene TRBD1, 6 bases. The CDR3 has 16 residues. Germline loops: CDR1 MNHEY, CDR2 SMNVEV (reference sequence). Trimming removed 2 bases from V and 5 bases from J, with 15 bases in between. The CDR3 DNA sequence: TGTGCCAGCAGTTTACAGGGGCGGTTTGGTACCGGGGAGCTGTTTTTT. It encodes CASSLQGRFGTGELFF.

The chain carries TRBV28 and TRBJ1-5; 7 nucleotides agree with TRBD1. Germline lookup yields CDR1 MDHEN and CDR2 SYDVKM. The CDR3 runs 15 residues. Trimming cost V 7 bases and J 1 base; bases outside gene matches: 7. CDR3 sequence reads: CASTMGTVSNQPQHF. CDR3 DNA sequence: TGTGCCAGCACCATGGGGACAGTGAGCAATCAGCCCCAGCATTTT.

The chain carries TRBV19 and TRBJ2-7; 12 nucleotides line up with TRBD2. The germline CDR1 and CDR2 sequences are LNHDA and SQIVND (reference sequence). Losses at the gene ends were 5 bases for V and 3 bases for J; bases not matched to a gene: 5. The CDR3 runs 15 residues. CDR3 nucleotides: TGTGCCAGTAGTCCCCGGACTAGCGGGAACTACGAGCAGTACTTC. It yields the protein CASSPRTSGNYEQYF.

The V call is TRBV6-5, the J call TRBJ2-2, with D possibly matching TRBD2 (6 bases). CDR3 length equals 12 residues. Germline V gene lookup returns CDR1 MNHEY and CDR2 SVGAGI. Trimming shortened V by 8 bases and J by 4 bases, and 8 bases separated the two germline ends. The CDR3 region is CASGRTTGELFF. DNA for the CDR3: TGTGCCAGCGGGAGGACCACCGGGGAGCTGTTTTTT.

The chain joins TRBV5-1 to TRBJ2-7; 14 bases agree with TRBD2. The V gene's germline CDR1 is SGHRS and CDR2 YFSETQ. The trim removed 4 bases at V and 5 bases at J, leaving 23 bases unmatched. This CDR3 is 21 amino acids long. CDR3 coding DNA: TGCGCCAGCAGCGCGGAGCCGGGACAGGGGTTGACTAGCGGGAGGGCCAACGAGCAGTACTTC. This codes for CASSAEPGQGLTSGRANEQYF.

The chain uses TRBV19 and TRBJ2-7, with 7 bases that match TRBD1. Trimming at V came to 10 bases and at J to 6 bases, leaving 15 bases not matched to a gene. CDR1 is LNHDA, CDR2 SQIVND, per germline (reference sequence). The CDR3 has 14 amino acids. Written as DNA, the CDR3 is TGTGCCACCCAACCCTACGGGACAGTTAGCGAGCAGTACTTC. It codes for CATQPYGTVSEQYF.

The chain carries TRBV10-3 and TRBJ2-2, with 12 bases matching TRBD2. Germline values: CDR1 ENHRY, CDR2 SYGVKD. V shed 6 bases, J shed 5 bases, and the junction held 10 bases outside the gene matches. The CDR3 runs 17 residues. The CDR3, as DNA: TGTGCCATCAGCGCTTCCCCCGGGACTAGCGGGACCGGGGAGCTGTTTTTT. Translation gives CAISASPGTSGTGELFF.

The V gene is TRBV9, the J gene TRBJ2-1, with TRBD2 matching 7 bases. Germline-derived CDR1 and CDR2 are SGDLS and YYNGEE. The CDR3 covers 14 residues. J was trimmed by 6 bases and V by 5 bases; bases with no gene match: 8. CDR3 amino acids: CASSPGLPVNEQFF. CDR3 in DNA: TGTGCCAGCAGTCCGGGACTACCTGTCAATGAGCAGTTCTTC. Full variable domain (rest looked up from reference TRBV9 and TRBJ2-1): DSGVTQTPKHLITATGQRVTLRCSPRSGDLSVYWYQQSLDQGLQFLIQYYNGEERAKGNILERFSAQQFPDLHSELNLSSLELGDSALYFCASSPGLPVNEQFFGPGTRLTVL.

The gene calls are TRBV4-2 and TRBJ2-1, with TRBD2 matching over 8 bases. CDR3 length equals 15 residues. Per germline, CDR1 LGHNA and CDR2 YNFKEQ. J lost 5 bases, V lost 1 base, and 4 bases had no gene match. The CDR3 DNA reads as TGTGCCAGCAGCCAAGCCACTAGCGGTGACAATGAGCAGTTCTTC. Amino acids: CASSQATSGDNEQFF.

The V and J genes are TRBV7-8 and TRBJ2-3, with TRBD2 matching 7 bases. Germline assignment: CDR1 SGHVS and CDR2 FQNEAQ. The CDR3 runs 15 residues. J was trimmed by 6 bases and V by 1 base; bases with no gene match: 7. CDR3 coding DNA: TGTGCCAGCAGCTTAGGGGGAGCGGGACGGGATACGCAGTATTTT. It codes for CASSLGGAGRDTQYF.

This clone was seen only once. The chain is built from TRBV28 and TRBJ2-3, with TRBD2 matching over 7 bases. The CDR3 consists of 15 residues. Germline V gene data show CDR1 as MDHEN and CDR2 as SYDVKM. The V segment lost 4 bases and the J segment 4 bases; nucleotides outside the gene matches: 8. CDR3 in amino acids: CASSWGGKSSDTQYF. As DNA, the CDR3 is TGTGCCAGCAGTTGGGGAGGGAAATCATCAGATACGCAGTATTTT.

This clone has a single count. The chain links TRBV3-1 (or the pseudogene TRBV3-2) to TRBJ2-2; no clear D gene. V lost 2 bases and J lost 7, with 5 bases in between. CDR1 LGHDT and CDR2 YNNKEL come from the germline V gene (reference sequence). The length of the CDR3 is 12 residues. CDR3 nucleotide sequence: TGTGCCAGCAGCCAAATTAGCGGGGAGCTGTTTTTT. Protein product: CASSQISGELFF.

This chain uses TRBV30 with TRBJ1-2, with 7 positions matching TRBD1. Trimming took 3 bases from V and 2 from J; bases not matched to a gene: 3. This CDR3 spans 13 amino acids. Germline V lookup: CDR1 GTSNPN, CDR2 SVGIG (reference sequence). The CDR3 nucleotides read TGTGCCTGGAGCATGACAGGGAACTATGGCTACACCTTC. Translation gives CAWSMTGNYGYTF.